What follows are 4 T cell receptor beta chains derived from one specimen sequenced in a study of blood T cell repertoires in COVID-19. Some clones are missing from TCRdb's copy, which holds only in-frame ones; the method was immunoSEQ multiplex PCR. The data show 370,000 or so clones, with approximately 89% seen just once and 1.3% held by the top ten. Sequenced material: PBMCs or T cells enriched from blood (not recorded which). Every receptor here comes from a man between 25 and 39 years old who had recovered from COVID-19.

J is TRBJ2-1 and V is TRBV20-1; possible D gene TRBD2, 5 bases. This CDR3 has 9 amino acids. Germline lookup yields CDR1 DFQATT and CDR2 SNEGSKA (reference sequence). CDR3 sequence reads: CNRGNEQFF. CDR3 DNA sequence: TGCAACCGGGGTAATGAGCAGTTCTTC.

The rearrangement links TRBV19 to TRBJ2-5; 8 nucleotides agree with TRBD2. The trim removed 4 bases at V and 4 bases at J, leaving 14 bases unmatched. CDR1 and CDR2 (germline): LNHDA, SQIVND (reference sequence). CDR3 length equals 17 residues. The CDR3 protein is CASSNRWGLGVLETQYF. DNA of the CDR3: TGTGCCAGTAGTAATAGGTGGGGACTAGGGGTTCTAGAGACCCAGTACTTC.

The chain employs TRBV18 and TRBJ2-7; D unclear. The CDR3 runs to 12 residues. Germline V gene data show CDR1 as KGHSH and CDR2 as LQKENI. Trimming left V 1 base short and J 5 bases short, with 6 bases between. In nucleotides, the CDR3 is TGTGCCAGCTCACCACGTTCGGACGAGCAGTACTTC. Amino acids: CASSPRSDEQYF.

The V and J genes are TRBV18 and TRBJ2-7, with no clear D. The germline CDR1 and CDR2 sequences are KGHSH and LQKENI. Trimming left V 3 bases short and J 2 bases short, with 5 bases between. The CDR3 runs 12 residues. CDR3 in DNA: TGTGCCAGCTCACCGTCCGCCTACGAGCAGTACTTC. Translating gives CASSPSAYEQYF.